This is a list of T cell receptor beta chains from one sample in a study of blood T cell repertoires in COVID-19. Only in-frame clones appear in the TCRdb table, and some are missing; sequencing was by immunoSEQ multiplex PCR. The top ten clones hold 10% to 15% of a sample with around 480,000 clones, about nine tenths of them seen once. The sample taken for sequencing was peripheral blood. These receptors originate from a woman aged 45-59 years with COVID-19, enrolled during active disease. Both conserved end residues are part of each CDR3. A D gene is named only where the DNA matches it firmly. For some rows the clone size is stated as once, few or many, or as a class when expanded; others skip it.

D gene	V gene	J gene	clone size	CDR3 protein	CDR3 DNA
TRBD2	TRBV24-1	TRBJ2-7	-	CATSDPGGGYEQYF	TGTGCCACCAGTGATCCCGGGGGGGGCTACGAGCAGTACTTC
TRBD1	TRBV30	TRBJ1-2	few	CAWNRDSRPINYGYTF	TGTGCCTGGAATCGGGACAGCCGACCGATTAACTATGGCTACACCTTC
-	TRBV2	TRBJ1-4	-	CASTRRPNEKLFF	TGTGCCAGCACCAGGCGCCCTAATGAAAAACTGTTTTTT
-	TRBV19	TRBJ1-4	-	CASSTGQRPGEKLFF	TGTGCCAGTAGTACCGGACAAAGGCCAGGAGAAAAACTGTTTTTT
TRBD1	TRBV5-1	TRBJ2-3	-	CASSHMDREGTQYF	TGCGCCAGCAGCCACATGGACAGGGAAGGTACGCAGTATTTT
-	TRBV4-1	TRBJ1-1	-	CASSQNWKGTEAFF	TGCGCCAGCAGCCAAAATTGGAAGGGGACTGAAGCTTTCTTT
-	TRBV5-1	TRBJ2-7	-	CASRAGSNFPYEQYF	TGCGCCAGCAGAGCAGGGTCCAATTTCCCCTACGAGCAGTACTTC
TRBD1	TRBV4-2	TRBJ2-3	-	CASSPAEQGSFTDTQYF	TGTGCCAGCAGCCCTGCCGAACAGGGGTCATTCACAGATACGCAGTATTTT
-	TRBV9	TRBJ1-1	-	CASSAGGATEAFF	TGTGCCAGCAGCGCCGGGGGGGCCACTGAAGCTTTCTTT
-	TRBV27	TRBJ2-2	once	CASRSRGTPGELFF	TGTGCCAGCAGGTCCAGGGGAACGCCCGGGGAGCTGTTTTTT